This TCR beta chain was observed in a study of T cell changes during pregnancy in multiple sclerosis. Method: immunoSEQ multiplex PCR; TCRdb's copy keeps in-frame clones and lacks some. The sample includes about 40,000 clones, roughly 94% seen only once; the top ten take about 1.7%. There are 15 residues in the CDR3. V was clipped by 4 bases and J by 3 bases, with 15 bases between them. In germline, CDR1 is LNHNV, CDR2 YYDKDF (reference sequence). This clone has more than one count but fewer than ten. This sequence joins TRBV15 and TRBJ1-1; the D gene is possibly TRBD1 (6 bases). Here the sequenced sample was peripheral blood, taken in the third trimester of pregnancy. This clonotype was obtained from a female donor with multiple sclerosis, enrolled in a pregnancy study. The DNA of the CDR3 is TGTGCCACCAGCATCCGTGGGGCAGGGGACACTGAAGCTTTCTTT. Its translation is CATSIRGAGDTEAFF.